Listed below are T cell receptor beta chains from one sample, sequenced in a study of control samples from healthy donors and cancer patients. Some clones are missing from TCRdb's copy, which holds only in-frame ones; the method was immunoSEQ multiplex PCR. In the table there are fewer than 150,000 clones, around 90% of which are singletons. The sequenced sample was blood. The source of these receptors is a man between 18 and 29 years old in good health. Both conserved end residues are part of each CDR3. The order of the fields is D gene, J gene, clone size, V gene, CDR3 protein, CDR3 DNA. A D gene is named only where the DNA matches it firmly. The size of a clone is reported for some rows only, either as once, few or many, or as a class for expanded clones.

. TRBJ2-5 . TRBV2 CASSEPGTPETQYF TGTGCCAGCAGTGAACCTGGGACACCAGAGACCCAGTACTTC
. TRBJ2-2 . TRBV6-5 CASSLGNGELFF TGTGCCAGCAGTCTGGGAAACGGGGAGCTGTTTTTT
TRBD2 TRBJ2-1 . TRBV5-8 CASTPSGSTYNEQFF TGTGCCAGCACTCCTAGCGGTTCGACCTACAATGAGCAGTTCTTC
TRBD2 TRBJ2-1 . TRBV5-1 CASSFLGLAVMNEQFF TGCGCCAGCAGCTTTCTCGGACTAGCTGTCATGAATGAGCAGTTCTTC
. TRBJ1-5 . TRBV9 CASSAGGGFNQPQHF TGTGCCAGCAGCGCCGGTGGGGGCTTCAATCAGCCCCAGCATTTT
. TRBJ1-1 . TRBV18 CASSLLDSADTEAFF TGTGCCAGCTCACTTCTGGACAGTGCTGACACTGAAGCTTTCTTT
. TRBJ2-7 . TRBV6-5 CASAPEAEYEQYF TGTGCCAGCGCGCCGGAGGCTGAATACGAGCAGTACTTC
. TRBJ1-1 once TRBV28 CASSPRGENTEAFF TGTGCCAGCTCCCCCCGAGGGGAGAACACTGAAGCTTTCTTT
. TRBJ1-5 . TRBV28 CASSLSAGGRRQPQHF TGTGCCAGCAGCCTTTCTGCCGGCGGGCGTCGTCAGCCCCAGCATTTT
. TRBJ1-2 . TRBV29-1 CSVGEGDPNYGYTF TGCAGCGTGGGGGAAGGGGACCCCAACTATGGCTACACCTTC
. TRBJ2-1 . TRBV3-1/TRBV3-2 CASSLMYPHSDNEQFF TGTGCCAGCAGCCTGATGTATCCCCATTCCGACAATGAGCAGTTCTTC
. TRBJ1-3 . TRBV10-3 CAISASEGNTIYF TGTGCCATCAGTGCCTCTGAAGGAAACACCATATATTTT
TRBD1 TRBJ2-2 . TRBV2 CASSGALTGVWTGELFF TGTGCCAGCAGCGGAGCCCTGACAGGGGTTTGGACCGGGGAGCTGTTTTTT
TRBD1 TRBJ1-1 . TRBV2 CASEQGARNTEAFF TGTGCCAGCGAACAGGGGGCCAGGAACACTGAAGCTTTCTTT
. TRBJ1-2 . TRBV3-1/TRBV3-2 CASSQRGDRGYTF TGTGCCAGCAGCCAACGAGGAGATAGGGGCTACACCTTC
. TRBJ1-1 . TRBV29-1 CSVAVQGNTEAFF TGCAGCGTTGCAGTACAGGGGAACACTGAAGCTTTCTTT
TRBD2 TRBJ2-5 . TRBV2 CASKEAGVKWRETQYF TGTGCCAGCAAGGAGGCGGGGGTGAAGTGGAGAGAGACCCAGTACTTC
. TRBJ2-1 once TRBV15 CATSRVAIDILPGDSYNEQFF TGTGCCACCAGCAGAGTCGCAATTGACATCCTGCCAGGGGATTCGTACAATGAGCAGTTCTTC
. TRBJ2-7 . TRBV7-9 CASSLSAGTYEQYF TGTGCCAGCAGCTTATCAGCGGGGACATACGAGCAGTACTTC
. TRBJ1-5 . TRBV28 CASSKGGGSQPQHF TGTGCCAGCAGCAAGGGGGGGGGCAGTCAGCCCCAGCATTTT
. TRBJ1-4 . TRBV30 CAWKGGRDEKLFF TGTGCCTGGAAGGGGGGGCGGGATGAAAAACTGTTTTTT
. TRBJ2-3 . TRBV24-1 CATSRDINTDTQYF TGTGCCACCAGTCGCGACATCAACACAGATACGCAGTATTTT
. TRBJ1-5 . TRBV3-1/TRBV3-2 CASSQVGDQPQHF TGTGCCAGCAGCCAAGTGGGCGATCAGCCCCAGCATTTT
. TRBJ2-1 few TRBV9 CASSSQPGSYNEQFF TGTGCCAGCAGCTCCCAACCCGGATCCTACAATGAGCAGTTCTTC
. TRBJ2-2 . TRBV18 CASSPLLVGSTGELFF TGTGCCAGCTCACCACTCTTGGTCGGCTCCACCGGGGAGCTGTTTTTT
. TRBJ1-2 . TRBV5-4 CASSPTDYLGYTF TGTGCCAGCAGCCCTACAGATTATCTGGGCTACACCTTC
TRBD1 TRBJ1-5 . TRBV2 CASSETPGGYQPQHF TGTGCCAGCAGTGAGACCCCAGGGGGTTATCAGCCCCAGCATTTT
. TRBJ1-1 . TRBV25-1 CASGMNTEAFF TGTGCCAGCGGGATGAACACTGAAGCTTTCTTT